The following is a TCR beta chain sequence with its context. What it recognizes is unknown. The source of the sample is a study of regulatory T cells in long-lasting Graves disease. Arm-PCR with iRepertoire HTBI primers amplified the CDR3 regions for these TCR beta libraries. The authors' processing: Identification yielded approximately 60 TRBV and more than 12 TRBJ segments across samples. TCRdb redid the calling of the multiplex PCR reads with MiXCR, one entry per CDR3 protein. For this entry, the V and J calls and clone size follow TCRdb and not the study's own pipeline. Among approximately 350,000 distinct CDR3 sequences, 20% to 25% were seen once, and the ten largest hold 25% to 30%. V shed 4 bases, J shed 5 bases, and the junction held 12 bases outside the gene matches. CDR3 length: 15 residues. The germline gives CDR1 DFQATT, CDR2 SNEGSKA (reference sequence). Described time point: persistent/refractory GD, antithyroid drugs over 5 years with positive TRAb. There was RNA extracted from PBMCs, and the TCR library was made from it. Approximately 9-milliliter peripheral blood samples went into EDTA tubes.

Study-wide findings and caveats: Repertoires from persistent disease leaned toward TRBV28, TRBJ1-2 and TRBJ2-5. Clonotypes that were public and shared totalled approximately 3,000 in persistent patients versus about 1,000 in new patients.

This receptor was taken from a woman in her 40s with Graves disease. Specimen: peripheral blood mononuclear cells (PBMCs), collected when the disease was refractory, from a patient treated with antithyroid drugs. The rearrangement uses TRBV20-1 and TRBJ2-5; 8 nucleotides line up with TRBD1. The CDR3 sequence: CSATTGTGLVETQYF. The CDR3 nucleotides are TGCAGTGCTACCACCGGGACAGGCCTAGTGGAGACCCAGTACTTC.